The 18 T cell receptor beta chains in this list originate from one sample, sequenced in a study of blood T cell repertoires in COVID-19. Assay: immunoSEQ multiplex PCR; the TCRdb copy retains only in-frame clones and omits some. The sample records 200,000 to 250,000 clones, 88% being singletons. Material: peripheral blood. The receptor source for this set is a man between 18 and 35 years old with active or convalescent COVID-19.

This chain uses TRBV5-8 with TRBJ2-1; possible D gene TRBD2, 6 bases. There are 16 residues in the CDR3. Trimming took 4 bases from V and 7 from J, leaving 21 bases between them. Per the germline V gene, CDR1 is SGHTS and CDR2 is YDEGEE. This CDR3 is CASSVSAGTAGNEQFF. The CDR3 DNA sequence: TGTGCCAGCAGCGTAAGCGCTGGGACTGCGGGGAATGAGCAGTTCTTC. Full variable domain (outside the CDR3, taken from reference TRBV5-8 and TRBJ2-1): EAGVTQSPTHLIKTRGQQATLRCSPISGHTSVYWYQQALGLGLQFLLWYDEGEERNRGNFPPRFSGRQFPNYSSELNVNALELEDSALYLCASSVSAGTAGNEQFFGPGTRLTVL.

V usage is TRBV11-2 and J usage is TRBJ2-3; perhaps TRBD2 as D (5 bases). CDR3 size: 14 residues. Between the trimmed V and J ends, which lost 1 base and 3 bases, there was a span of 8 bases. The germline V gene encodes CDR1 SGHAT and CDR2 FQNNGV. CDR3 bases: TGTGCCAGCAGCTTAGGGGAGACGACAGATACGCAGTATTTT. It encodes CASSLGETTDTQYF.

The V call is TRBV11-2, the J call TRBJ1-1; TRBD1 matches 9 bases. This CDR3 spans 14 amino acids. V shed 10 bases, J shed 3 bases, and the junction held 9 bases outside the gene matches. Germline V gene data show CDR1 as SGHAT and CDR2 as FQNNGV. The CDR3 nucleotides read TGTGCCACAGAACAGGGACAGGGCTACACTGAAGCTTTCTTT. Translation: CATEQGQGYTEAFF.

The chain recombines TRBV20-1 with TRBJ1-5; D is uncertain. V was clipped by 1 base and J by 6 bases, with 4 bases between them. The CDR3 sequence is 11 residues long. Germline CDR1 reads DFQATT; CDR2 reads SNEGSKA (reference sequence). CDR3 in amino acids: CSARGAQPQHF. As DNA, the CDR3 is TGCAGTGCTAGAGGGGCTCAGCCCCAGCATTTT.

The chain combines TRBV10-3 with TRBJ1-1; possibly TRBD1 for D (6 bases). In germline, CDR1 is ENHRY, CDR2 SYGVKD. The CDR3 runs 13 residues. Trimming left V 6 bases short and J 6 bases short, with 14 bases between. The CDR3 coding sequence is TGTGCCATCAGCGAGGACAGCCAACCTGAAGCTTTCTTT. Translating it yields CAISEDSQPEAFF.

This rearrangement joins TRBV4-2 to TRBJ2-3; 11 bases agree with TRBD2. CDR1 is LGHNA and CDR2 is YNFKEQ in the germline V gene. V lost 0 bases, J lost 2 bases, and 7 bases stayed unmatched. The CDR3 totals 18 residues. The DNA of the CDR3 is TGTGCCAGCAGCCAAGAGGGGCTAGCGGGAGGAGTCACAGATACGCAGTATTTT. Its protein is CASSQEGLAGGVTDTQYF.

The CDR3 protein is CASSPGQSYQPQHF. The CDR3 DNA sequence: TGTGCCAGCAGTCCCGGACAGTCATACCAGCCCCAGCATTTT. V and J are TRBV6-5 and TRBJ1-5, with D maybe TRBD1 (6 bases). Germline loops: CDR1 MNHEY, CDR2 SVGAGI. The ends were cut back, 5 bases at V and 7 bases at J, with 15 bases in the middle. The length of the CDR3 is 14 residues.

The V call is TRBV27, the J call TRBJ1-5; D is ambiguous. The ends were cut back, 1 base at V and 3 bases at J, with 10 bases in the middle. The length of the CDR3 is 15 residues. Germline V CDR1 and CDR2: MNHEY, SMNVEV (reference sequence). CDR3 loop: CASSLFGGINQPQHF. The CDR3 DNA is TGTGCCAGCAGTTTATTTGGCGGAATCAATCAGCCCCAGCATTTT.

This chain links TRBV5-4 with TRBJ2-5; 7 bases match TRBD2. CDR3 size: 13 residues. Germline CDR1 SGHNT, CDR2 YYREEE (reference sequence). The V and J ends lost 2 bases and 4 bases, in that order; junction bases with no gene match: 2. CDR3 DNA: TGTGCCAGCAGCTTAGCGGGGACAGAGACCCAGTACTTC. This gives the protein CASSLAGTETQYF.

V usage is TRBV10-2 and J usage is TRBJ1-5, with 9 bases fitting TRBD1. This CDR3 region has 15 residues. Germline CDR1 reads WSHSY; CDR2 reads SAAADI. J lost 1 base, V lost 5 bases, and 3 bases had no gene match. CDR3 sequence (DNA): TGCGCCAGCAGTACCGGGACAGGGAGCAATCAGCCCCAGCATTTT. Translated: CASSTGTGSNQPQHF.

The chain combines TRBV5-1 with TRBJ2-7, with 15 bases fitting TRBD2. This CDR3 comprises 18 residues. Germline V gene sequence: CDR1 SGHRS, CDR2 YFSETQ. The J segment lost 3 bases and the V segment lost 4 bases, leaving 11 bases of the junction unmatched. CDR3 DNA: TGCGCCAGCAGCGGGACCGGGACTAGCGGGAGGACTAGCTACGAGCAGTACTTC. Protein: CASSGTGTSGRTSYEQYF.

V usage is TRBV11-2 and J usage is TRBJ2-1; 8 bases are a match to TRBD2. V trimming: 5 bases; J trimming: 0 bases; junction bases outside the gene matches: 3. The CDR3 loop spans 15 amino acids. Germline V lookup: CDR1 SGHAT, CDR2 FQNNGV. CDR3 sequence (DNA): TGTGCCAGCAGCGAAAGCGGGAGCTCCTACAATGAGCAGTTCTTC. Translation: CASSESGSSYNEQFF.

The chain employs TRBV11-1 and TRBJ1-2, with 9 bases aligning to TRBD1. This CDR3 has 14 residues. Germline V gives CDR1 SGHAT, CDR2 FQDESV (reference sequence). The junction had 5 bases not matched to a gene; V was cut back by 4 bases and J by 5 bases. The CDR3 sequence is CASSSRDREYGYTF. The CDR3 nucleotides read TGTGCCAGCAGCTCCCGGGACAGGGAATATGGCTACACCTTC.

The chain employs TRBV29-1 and TRBJ1-2; D not resolved. The V end was cut by 5 bases, the J end by 3 bases, with 10 bases between. Germline V gene data show CDR1 as SQVTM and CDR2 as ANQGSEA. This CDR3 has 12 residues. CDR3: CSVNSGDYGYTF. The CDR3, as DNA: TGCAGCGTTAATTCCGGGGACTATGGCTACACCTTC.

The CDR3 nucleotides are TGTGCCAGCAGCCTGAAAGCGGGGGGGACGGCTTTCTTT. It yields the protein CASSLKAGGTAFF. This chain uses TRBV7-3 with TRBJ1-1, with D perhaps matching TRBD1 (5 bases). There are 13 residues in the CDR3. Trimming pared 5 bases from V and 11 bases from J, leaving 18 bases between. Germline V CDR1 and CDR2: SGHTA, FQGTGA.

This sequence joins TRBV15 and TRBJ2-2; D gene uncertain. CDR1 and CDR2 (germline): LNHNV, YYDKDF (reference sequence). This CDR3 region has 16 residues. Trimming stripped 5 bases from V and 3 bases from J, with 16 bases between. This CDR3 is CATSRDTRSYTGELFF. CDR3 DNA sequence: TGTGCCACCAGCCGCGACACCCGGTCGTACACCGGGGAGCTGTTTTTT.

Regarding this clone: Other DNA sequences of this sample code for an identical CDR3. This chain links TRBV18 with TRBJ1-4, with TRBD1 matching over 9 bases. The CDR3 runs 14 residues. Germline trimming cut 3 bases from V and 7 bases from J; bases unmatched to any gene: 3. Germline CDR1 and CDR2: KGHSH and LQKENI. The CDR3 reads CASSPGQGIEKLFF. The CDR3 nucleotides read TGTGCCAGCTCACCGGGACAGGGTATTGAAAAACTGTTTTTT.

This clone has just one count. The chain recombines TRBV6-2 or TRBV6-3 with TRBJ2-7, with D possibly matching TRBD2 (5 bases). Trimming removed 3 bases at V and 3 bases at J, with 12 bases between. CDR1 MNHEY and CDR2 SVGEGT come from the germline V gene. The CDR3 contains 14 residues. The CDR3 DNA is TGTGCCAGCAGTTATTATGTCAGCGGCTACGAGCAGTACTTC. Amino acid sequence: CASSYYVSGYEQYF.